This TCR beta chain was retrieved from a study of spatial heterogeneity in lung cancer. For the study at large: A unique TCR and UMI combination showed up more than ten times in raw reads, on average.

This clonotype was observed a handful of times. On each TCR cDNA molecule, a unique molecular identifier was present. A single record per CDR3 protein comes from TCRdb applying MiXCR to the 5' RACE reads. The table shows 75,000 to 85,000 distinct CDR3 sequences, with approximately 21% occurring only once. Germline CDR1 and CDR2: ENHRY and SYGVKD. The CDR3 is 16 amino acids. The V segment lost 3 bases and the J segment 5 bases; nucleotides outside the gene matches: 8. Time point in this sample: sample taken at primary tumor resection. Unsorted tumor, nontumor lung tissue or cryopreserved PBMC supplied the whole RNA.

The chain carries TRBV10-3 and TRBJ1-4, with 8 bases identical to TRBD1. The clonotype was recovered from a male donor with early-stage non-small cell lung cancer. The sample was PBMCs, taken at surgery. CDR3 in amino acids: CAISETTAGGNEKLFF. The CDR3 coding sequence is TGTGCCATCAGTGAAACGACGGCAGGGGGCAATGAAAAACTGTTTTTT.